This T cell receptor beta chain was observed in a study of OX40 agonist ivuxolimab in advanced cancers. Study-level information: More than 35% of patients had received prior checkpoint inhibitor therapy.

In regard to this clone: The target antigen is unknown.

The germline gives CDR1 LNHDA, CDR2 SQIVND (reference sequence). V was trimmed by 11 bases and J by 0 bases, leaving 20 bases between them. This CDR3 spans 17 amino acids. Data came from immunoSEQ multiplex PCR; TCRdb stores just in-frame clones and leaves some out. The sample lists about 73,000 clones, 75% to 90% occurring once. Overall study findings and caveats: Low levels of normalized T-cell clonal expansion also appeared in some nonresponders.

The sequences come from CD4+ or CD8+ T cells sorted from blood, collected in a trial of the OX40 agonist ivuxolimab. The chain has TRBV19 and TRBJ2-6, with D perhaps TRBD1 (5 bases). This TCR came from an adult with an advanced solid tumor such as melanoma, head and neck, liver or kidney cancer. The DNA for the CDR3 is TGTGCCTCAAGAGATCCAGGGTTGAACTCTGGGGCCAACGTCCTGACTTTC. Encoded protein: CASRDPGLNSGANVLTF.